Listed here are 10 T cell receptor beta chains from one sample, sequenced in a study of T cells in women clearing cervical HPV infection. Method: immunoSEQ multiplex PCR; TCRdb's copy keeps in-frame clones and lacks some. The listing contains tens of thousands of clones. The sample consisted of blood buffy coat. The receptors derive from a woman aged 18 to 75 with a cervical HPV16 infection that either progressed to CIN3+ or cleared (not recorded which).

About this clone: The observed sequence ends 3 residues before the CDR3 terminus, with the missing tail filled in from the germline J gene. The chain recombines TRBV7-2 with TRBJ2-2; no definite D call. Trimming stripped 0 bases from V and 1 base from J, with 3 bases between. The CDR3 is made up of 14 amino acids. Germline-derived CDR1 and CDR2 are SGHTA and FQGNSA. The CDR3 loop reads CASSLAGNTGELFF. CDR3 DNA, as far as it was read: TGTGCCAGCAGCTTAGCAGGGAACACCGGGGAG.

The DNA read from the CDR3 is TGTGCCAGCAGCTTAGTAGGACTAGGGATTGGTGAG. Translation gives CASSLVGLGIGE. The full CDR3 protein is CASSLVGLGIGEQFF. The chain is built from TRBV7-9 and TRBJ2-1; the match to TRBD2 covers 7 bases. With the read ending 3 residues before the CDR3 end, the germline J gene is used to fill in that end. This CDR3 has 15 residues. Germline CDR1 reads SEHNR; CDR2 reads FQNEAQ (reference sequence). V lost 1 base, J lost 9 bases, and 9 bases stayed unmatched.

Note on this clone: The read comes to an end 3 residues before the CDR3 does, leaving the germline J gene to fill in the end. The chain has TRBV2 and TRBJ2-2, with a tentative D call TRBD1 (6 bases). CDR3 length: 19 residues. Germline V gene lookup returns CDR1 SNHLY and CDR2 FYNNEI. The CDR3: CASSRDEGSQQGHNEKLFF. CDR3 DNA (partial): TGTGCCAGCAGCAGGGACGAAGGGAGTCAACAGGGTCATAATGAAAAG.

Turning to this clone: Read data end 3 residues before the CDR3 end; the end is taken from the germline J gene. The V gene is TRBV28, the J gene TRBJ2-7; D may be TRBD1 (6 bases). This CDR3 is 15 amino acids long. Trimming removed 0 bases from V and 3 bases from J, with 12 bases in between. The germline gives CDR1 MDHEN, CDR2 SYDVKM. CDR3 region: CASSLWAGVSYEQYF. CDR3 DNA (partial): TGTGCCAGCAGTTTATGGGCAGGGGTAAGCTACGAG.

Turning to this clone: The CDR3 end falls 3 residues outside the read, so it is completed with the germline J gene. The chain is built from TRBV20-1 and TRBJ2-3, with a possible D match to TRBD2 (5 bases). This CDR3 has 13 residues. The germline gives CDR1 DFQATT, CDR2 SNEGSKA (reference sequence). V dropped 7 bases and J dropped 7 bases, with 18 bases sitting between them. The CDR3 loop reads CSVSQAGLNTQYF. CDR3 DNA, as far as it was read: TGCAGTGTCTCTCAGGCGGGTTTAAATACG.

Of note for this clone: The read stops 3 residues short of the end of the CDR3; the missing end is completed from the germline J gene. The chain combines TRBV2 with TRBJ2-1; 7 bases map to TRBD2. Looked up from germline, CDR1 is SNHLY and CDR2 is FYNNEI. The ends lost 4 bases at V and 4 bases at J; junction bases unmatched: 4. The CDR3 runs 14 residues. The sequenced CDR3 bases are TGTGCCAGCAGTGGGAGCGGGACGTACAATGAG. Translation gives CASSGSGTYNE. The whole CDR3 sequence reads CASSGSGTYNEQFF. The entire variable domain, with the rest obtained from reference TRBV2 and TRBJ2-1, is as follows: EPEVTQTPSHQVTQMGQEVILRCVPISNHLYFYWYRQILGQKVEFLVSFYNNEISEKSEIFDDQFSVERPDGSNFTLKIRSTKLEDSAMYFCASSGSGTYNEQFFGPGTRLTVL.

On this clone: The read stops 3 residues short of the end of the CDR3; the missing end is completed from the germline J gene. V gene TRBV10-2 combines with J gene TRBJ1-2, with TRBD1 as a possible D gene (6 bases). The length of the CDR3 is 18 residues. V was shortened by 4 bases and J by 2 bases, with 23 bases between the two germline ends. CDR1 is WSHSY and CDR2 is SAAADI in the germline V gene. The DNA read from the CDR3 is TGCGCCAGCAGTGCCCTTCCCGCCAGGAGGGGGGGAAACTATGGC. This gives the protein CASSALPARRGGNYG. The full CDR3 reads CASSALPARRGGNYGYTF.

Remarks on this clone: The sequence runs out 3 residues before the end of the CDR3; the remainder is reconstructed from the germline J gene. The chain joins TRBV28 to TRBJ1-2; 7 bases are shared with TRBD1. Germline V gene data show CDR1 as MDHEN and CDR2 as SYDVKM. This CDR3 has 12 residues. Trimming cost V 11 bases and J 0 bases; bases outside gene matches: 3. CDR3 DNA, as far as it was read: TGTGCCGTCGACAGGGCTAACTATGGC. Translating it yields CAVDRANYG. In full, the CDR3 is CAVDRANYGYTF.

CDR3: CASSLEEGHHYGYTF. Incomplete CDR3 DNA: TGTGCCAGCAGCTTGGAAGAGGGGCACCACTATGGC. The chain joins TRBV5-5 to TRBJ1-2, with D perhaps TRBD1 (5 bases). The missing CDR3 end, 3 residues past where the read stops, is filled in from the germline J gene. Trimming took 0 bases from V and 3 from J, leaving 12 bases between them. The germline gives CDR1 SGHKS, CDR2 YYEKEE (reference sequence). The CDR3 extends over 15 amino acids.

As regards this clone: Read data end 3 residues before the CDR3 end; the end is taken from the germline J gene. The rearrangement links TRBV5-1 to TRBJ2-1; possible D gene TRBD1, 5 bases. CDR1 is SGHRS and CDR2 is YFSETQ in the germline V gene. This CDR3 contains 13 residues. V gave up 4 bases and J gave up 4 bases, with 9 bases separating them. CDR3 DNA (partial): TGCGCCAGCAGCCCTGACAGTTACAATGAG. The encoded protein is CASSPDSYNE. In full, the CDR3 is CASSPDSYNEQFF.